The TCR beta chain described here comes from a study of control samples from healthy donors and cancer patients. The CDR3 runs to 14 residues. The germline V gene encodes CDR1 SGHDN and CDR2 FVKESK. Trimming removed 2 bases from V and 8 bases from J, with 15 bases in between. Profiling relied on immunoSEQ multiplex PCR, and the TCRdb table lists in-frame clones only, not all of them. The sample lists about 84,000 clones, 90% to 95% seen once, with 15% to 17% in the top ten. Sequenced material: blood. The clonotype originates from a man aged 25-40 years in good health. The chain is built from TRBV14 and TRBJ1-2, with D perhaps matching TRBD1 (6 bases). The CDR3 region has the DNA TGTGCCAGCAGCCAAACTTGGGGGGCCTTGGGCTACACCTTC. Translation: CASSQTWGALGYTF.